The source of this T cell receptor (beta chain) is a study of cytomegalovirus exposure and HLA in healthy donors. Study at large: Around 180 million T cells yielded around 100 million unique TCR beta sequences, as an earlier analysis found.

General study results and limits: Later analysis showed TCR association rates varying by HLA locus, highest for DRB1 and lowest for HLA-C. According to the study, about 180 TCR beta chains were cytomegalovirus-associated. Accounts indicate the classifier identified cytomegalovirus status with strong specificity and sensitivity.

The CDR3 spans 15 residues. The V end lost 3 bases, the J end lost 9 bases, and 21 bases lay between the germline ends. Germline CDR1 is SGHVS and CDR2 is FQNEAQ. As to this clone: Its antigen is not identified.

It was with 60 Vbeta and 13 Jbeta primers that the PCR ran. TCRdb's table, derived via immunoSEQ multiplex PCR, lists solely in-frame clones and lacks some. Here the sample spans roughly 130,000 clones, approximately 81% being singletons. The specimen was PBMCs. The source of this sequence is a man between 18 and 35 years old in good health and CMV-seronegative. V is TRBV7-8 and J is TRBJ2-7, with D uncertain. The CDR3, as DNA: TGTGCCAGCAGCTTGGTCGACTTACCTTCCTTGGGGCAGTACTTC. Translating gives CASSLVDLPSLGQYF.